This TCR beta chain was obtained from a study of PD-L1 blockade in urothelial cancer. Whole-study context: Blood analyses occurred 3 weeks (second dose) and 6 weeks post treatment start. Among blood samples, the median T cell count was 130,000 to 150,000.

Time point given: pretreatment peripheral blood. It was locally advanced or metastatic urothelial carcinoma that patients had. Patient sample counts ranged from 1 to 8, pretreatment and on-treatment. Repertoires were generated with immunoSEQ multiplex PCR, while TCRdb's copy carries only in-frame clones and drops some. The sample includes 45,000 to 60,000 clones, 82% of them seen just once. Looked up from germline, CDR1 is KGHSH and CDR2 is LQKENI. J gave up 6 bases and V 2 bases, and 13 bases lay outside the gene matches. The CDR3 is 16 residues long. The chain couples TRBV18 to TRBJ2-7, with 7 bases aligning to TRBD1. The sequence derives from a man aged 45-60 years with urothelial cancer. The sample in question was PBMCs, obtained around atezolizumab (anti-PD-L1) treatment. CDR3: CASSPRTGPGAIEQYF. CDR3 in DNA: TGTGCCAGCTCACCAAGGACAGGTCCGGGTGCAATCGAGCAGTACTTC.